Below, 5 T cell receptor beta chains from the same sample are listed, as sequenced in a study of tumor and adjacent non-tumor tissue in lung cancer. No cell sorting was done before RNA was extracted from the tissue. Distant lung tissue was collected more than 3 cm away from the tumor edge. TCRbeta libraries were built with three rounds of nested PCR, modified from ARM-PCR. TCRdb called the multiplex PCR reads again in MiXCR, with one record for every CDR3 protein. The sample holds some 100,000 distinct CDR3 sequences, roughly 80% seen once. Sequenced material: distant non-tumor lung tissue. Receptor source: a man in his sixties with small cell lung cancer.

There are a few counts of this clonotype. A read error may produce the germline difference seen at one junction end. The chain couples TRBV13 to TRBJ1-6; D is unresolved. Germline V gene lookup returns CDR1 PRHDT and CDR2 FYEKMQ (reference sequence). This CDR3 contains 17 residues. The DNA of the CDR3 is TGTGTCAGCAGCCAAAACGACGGGAGCTTCTATAATTCACCCCTCCACTTT. As protein: CVSSQNDGSFYNSPLHF.

Regarding this clonotype: The junction does not match germline at one end; this may be a read error. The chain couples TRBV5-1 to TRBJ2-1; D is undetermined. The CDR3 has 15 amino acids. Germline CDR1 and CDR2: SGHRS and YFSETQ. The CDR3 DNA follows: TGCACCAGCAGCTTGGAGCGCCTACTGGATAATGAGCAGTTCTTC. It specifies CTSSLERLLDNEQFF.

The J gene is TRBJ2-7, the V gene TRBV11-3; perhaps TRBD2 as D (5 bases). The germline V gene has CDR1 SGHNT and CDR2 YENEEA. This CDR3 has 14 residues. The CDR3 spells CVNNFGEYSYEQYF. The CDR3 DNA follows: TGTGTCAACAACTTCGGGGAATACTCCTACGAGCAGTACTTC.

Regarding this clonotype: Its ends do not fully match the called genes, so a read error is possible. This chain uses TRBV6-1 with TRBJ2-2, with 7 bases identical to TRBD2. The germline V gene has CDR1 MNHNS and CDR2 SASEGT. The CDR3 is 15 amino acids. The CDR3 is CASRREGHFTGELLF. The CDR3 DNA reads TGTGCCAGCAGGAGGGAGGGCCACTTCACCGGGGAGCTATTGTTT.

To note about this clonotype: Germline is not matched at one junction end, which may reflect a read error. The rearrangement joins TRBV4-1 to TRBJ1-1, with D possibly TRBD1 on 5 matching bases. The CDR3 extends over 18 amino acids. Looked up from germline, CDR1 is MGHRA and CDR2 is YSYEKL. CDR3 DNA sequence: TGTGCCAGCAGCCAAGATGTGGGGGGAGGAGGAAGGAACACTGAAGCTTTCTTT. Protein sequence: CASSQDVGGGGRNTEAFF.